This T cell receptor (beta chain) was recovered during a study of beta chain features in type 1 diabetes. A remark on this clone: Its target is unknown.

With 5 bases removed from V and 1 base from J, the gap between germline ends came to 8 bases. The CDR3 loop spans 13 amino acids. The germline CDR1 and CDR2 sequences are SNHLY and FYNNEI. Study results and limitations: Equally in patients and controls, shorter templates might have been favored by PCR.

TCRB transcripts that were expressed got sequenced, as all of the isolated RNA had been reverse transcribed. The method was immunoSEQ multiplex PCR; TCRdb's version includes in-frame clones alone and lacks a portion of them. The profile shows under 900,000 clones, roughly a sixth of them singletons. The single heparinised draw taken from each donor contained 90 to 150 mL of blood on average. Without exception, sorted populations had purity beyond 95%. Sequencing was performed on naive CD4+ T cells from blood. The source is a woman aged 18-35 years in good health. This chain connects TRBV2 to TRBJ1-1; D unclear. The CDR3 DNA reads as TGTGCCAGCAGTCCCCGCGGGAACACTGAAGCTTTCTTT. Translation: CASSPRGNTEAFF. Looking up the rest from reference TRBV2 and TRBJ1-1 gives the full variable domain: EPEVTQTPSHQVTQMGQEVILRCVPISNHLYFYWYRQILGQKVEFLVSFYNNEISEKSEIFDDQFSVERPDGSNFTLKIRSTKLEDSAMYFCASSPRGNTEAFFGQGTRLTVV.